These 24 T cell receptor beta chains were all obtained from the same sample, sequenced in a study of T cells after yellow fever vaccination (dated by TCRdb to the late 2010s). Preparation of the library involved 5' RACE. For sequencing, an Illumina NovaSeq 6000 was employed. TCRdb reran the public reads through fastp at Q25 and MiXCR, keeping productive beta chains. Duplicate CDR3 protein sequences are folded into a single record with the most common DNA and genes. This sample has some 220,000 distinct CDR3 sequences in its table, and 3.2% of those were observed once. The ten largest make up around 3% of the sample. The treatment or condition tag for this specimen amounts to: live attenuated yellow fever vaccine strain. The input for sequencing was CD4+ T cells sorted from PBMCs, taken 10 days after the yellow fever booster vaccination. These receptors came from a man younger than 30 who received the YFV17D yellow fever vaccine.

V usage is TRBV7-9 and J usage is TRBJ1-6, with 7 bases aligning to TRBD1. There are 15 residues in the CDR3. Germline V gene lookup returns CDR1 SEHNR and CDR2 FQNEAQ (reference sequence). V lost 4 bases, J lost 2 bases, and 2 bases stayed unmatched. CDR3 in DNA: TGTGCCAGCAGCTGGGGACAGCCCTATAATTCACCCCTCCACTTT. Protein: CASSWGQPYNSPLHF.

This clonotype was detected ten times or more. The chain is built from TRBV7-2 and TRBJ2-3; D gene ambiguous. The V and J ends lost 5 bases and 2 bases respectively, with 8 bases between them. Germline lookup yields CDR1 SGHTA and CDR2 FQGNSA. The CDR3 has 13 residues. The CDR3 is CASSRQHTDTQYF. For the CDR3, the DNA is TGTGCCAGCAGCCGCCAACACACAGATACGCAGTATTTT.

This clonotype appeared many times. The genes are TRBV6-2 or TRBV6-3 and TRBJ1-1; D not certain. Germline assignment: CDR1 MNHEY and CDR2 SVGEGT. The CDR3 has 13 residues. Trimming stripped 4 bases from V and 6 bases from J, with 12 bases between. CDR3: CASSSFWVAEAFF. DNA for the CDR3: TGTGCCAGCAGTTCCTTTTGGGTCGCTGAAGCTTTCTTT.

This clonotype was detected ten times or more. The chain has TRBV7-2 and TRBJ1-3; TRBD1 might be the D (6 bases). The CDR3 is made up of 14 amino acids. The germline CDR1 and CDR2 sequences are SGHTA and FQGNSA. V gave up 2 bases and J gave up 6 bases, with 11 bases separating them. DNA of the CDR3: TGTGCCAGCAGCTTAAGGACAGCCCCAAACACCATATATTTT. Translation: CASSLRTAPNTIYF.

This clonotype was counted many times. V is TRBV4-3 and J is TRBJ2-7, with a tentative D call TRBD1 (6 bases). There are 14 residues in the CDR3. Trimming pared 4 bases from V and 0 bases from J, leaving 10 bases between. The V gene's germline CDR1 is LGHNA and CDR2 YSLEER. DNA of the CDR3: TGCGCCAGCAGCCCACAGGACAGCTCCTACGAGCAGTACTTC. Encoded protein: CASSPQDSSYEQYF.

This clonotype was detected a few times. V gene TRBV28 combines with J gene TRBJ1-4; D uncertain. Germline CDR1 and CDR2: MDHEN and SYDVKM. Trimming removed 3 bases at V and 4 bases at J, with 6 bases between. CDR3 length equals 13 residues. CDR3 residues: CASSFIDNEKLFF. Here the CDR3 DNA reads TGTGCCAGCAGTTTTATAGATAATGAAAAACTGTTTTTT.

This clonotype was recorded at least ten times. This chain links TRBV11-2 with TRBJ1-2; D is possibly TRBD1 (5 bases). V lost 5 bases and J lost 3, with 16 bases in between. Looked up from germline, CDR1 is SGHAT and CDR2 is FQNNGV. There are 15 residues in the CDR3. CDR3 sequence reads: CASSRNRGADYGYTF. CDR3 bases: TGTGCCAGCAGCCGCAATAGGGGCGCAGACTATGGCTACACCTTC.

This clonotype was seen a handful of times. This rearrangement joins TRBV12-3 or TRBV12-4 to TRBJ1-5, with D hard to call. The CDR3 length is 14 residues. The germline V and J ends were trimmed by 5 bases and 4 bases, with 12 bases remaining between them. The CDR3 DNA is TGTGCCAGCAGTCCCGCGCGTTCAAATCAGCCCCAGCATTTT. This encodes CASSPARSNQPQHF.

J is TRBJ2-3 and V is TRBV12-3 or TRBV12-4, with 11 bases identical to TRBD2. The CDR3 runs 14 residues. V shed 6 bases and J 4 bases; nucleotides not matched to a gene: 3. The CDR3 loop is CASSRSGGADTQYF. DNA for the CDR3: TGTGCCAGCAGCCGTAGCGGGGGGGCAGATACGCAGTATTTT.

V gene TRBV6-2 or TRBV6-3 combines with J gene TRBJ2-7, with D perhaps TRBD2 (5 bases). The CDR3 runs 12 residues. Trimming removed 5 bases at V and 7 bases at J, with 12 bases between. In germline, CDR1 is MNHEY, CDR2 SVGEGT. The DNA of the CDR3 is TGTGCCAGCAGTCCCCTGTCGGGGGAGCAGTACGTC. This gives the protein CASSPLSGEQYV.

The gene calls are TRBV5-1 and TRBJ2-7, with D tentatively TRBD1 (6 bases). The CDR3 consists of 15 residues. Germline CDR1 is SGHRS and CDR2 is YFSETQ. The ends were cut back, 3 bases at V and 3 bases at J, with 16 bases in the middle. CDR3 DNA: TGCGCCAGCAGCTCGGCCGGGACATTGGTCTACGAGCAGTACTTC. It translates to CASSSAGTLVYEQYF.

The chain combines TRBV12-3 or TRBV12-4 with TRBJ2-2; 8 bases line up with TRBD2. Trimming took 2 bases from V and 6 from J; bases not matched to a gene: 5. The CDR3 runs 15 residues. The CDR3 nucleotides read TGTGCCAGCAGTTTATATTCGGGACTAGCCGGGGAGCTGTTTTTT. This codes for CASSLYSGLAGELFF.

V and J are TRBV20-1 and TRBJ1-3, with 7 bases identical to TRBD1. The V segment lost 2 bases and the J segment 2 bases; nucleotides outside the gene matches: 3. Looked up from germline, CDR1 is DFQATT and CDR2 is SNEGSKA (reference sequence). This CDR3 spans 14 amino acids. The chain's CDR3 is CSARTTGPGNTIYF. CDR3 sequence (DNA): TGCAGTGCTAGAACGACAGGGCCTGGAAACACCATATATTTT.

This clonotype occurred many times. This chain links TRBV6-5 with TRBJ2-6, with D perhaps matching TRBD1 (6 bases). The CDR3 runs 14 residues. The V end was cut by 9 bases, the J end by 2 bases, with 11 bases between. Germline V gene sequence: CDR1 MNHEY, CDR2 SVGAGI. CDR3 nucleotides: TGTGCCAGGACGTACAGGGCTGGGGCCAACGTCCTGACTTTC. Translated, it gives CARTYRAGANVLTF.

In its sample, this clonotype was seen many times. V gene TRBV12-3 or TRBV12-4 combines with J gene TRBJ1-6, with a possible D match to TRBD1 (6 bases). Trimming shortened V by 6 bases and J by 4 bases, and 10 bases separated the two germline ends. The CDR3 totals 14 residues. CDR3 region: CASSRGGYNSPLHF. The CDR3 nucleotides are TGTGCCAGCAGCCGAGGGGGTTATAATTCACCCCTCCACTTT.

This clonotype was recorded at least ten times. This chain joins TRBV28 and TRBJ1-1; no clear D. The germline V gene encodes CDR1 MDHEN and CDR2 SYDVKM. The length of the CDR3 is 13 residues. The ends were cut back, 6 bases at V and 1 base at J, with 9 bases in the middle. The CDR3 DNA reads as TGTGCCAGCAGCACCTTCAGGAACACTGAAGCTTTCTTT. Its protein is CASSTFRNTEAFF.

The sample holds a few counts of this clonotype. V is TRBV6-5 and J is TRBJ2-3; no definite D call. CDR3 length: 14 residues. Germline-derived CDR1 and CDR2 are MNHEY and SVGAGI. Trimming left V 2 bases short and J 1 base short, with 7 bases between. The CDR3 is CASSYVLGTDTQYF. The CDR3 DNA sequence: TGTGCCAGCAGTTACGTGCTGGGCACAGATACGCAGTATTTT.

The rearrangement links TRBV7-2 to TRBJ1-6; TRBD1 agrees at 8 bases. J gave up 7 bases and V 6 bases, and 5 bases lay outside the gene matches. Germline-derived CDR1 and CDR2 are SGHTA and FQGNSA. This CDR3 region has 14 residues. CDR3 in amino acids: CASSLTGANSPLHF. The CDR3 DNA reads TGTGCCAGCAGTTTGACAGGGGCCAATTCACCCCTCCACTTT.

This clonotype was seen ten or more times. The chain joins TRBV20-1 to TRBJ1-2; D ambiguous. Germline V gene data show CDR1 as DFQATT and CDR2 as SNEGSKA (reference sequence). Between the trimmed V and J ends, which lost 2 bases and 4 bases, there was a span of 8 bases. The CDR3 extends over 12 amino acids. The DNA of the CDR3 is TGCAGTGCTAGACAGGCTGGCTATGGCTACACCTTC. Translating gives CSARQAGYGYTF.

The V call is TRBV5-1, the J call TRBJ1-3, with a tentative D call TRBD1 (6 bases). The CDR3 runs 15 residues. From germline, CDR1 is SGHRS and CDR2 YFSETQ. The germline V and J ends were trimmed by 0 bases and 7 bases, with 14 bases remaining between them. CDR3 DNA sequence: TGCGCCAGCAGCTTGGACAGAGGAGGGGGGAACACCATATATTTT. It translates to CASSLDRGGGNTIYF.

This clonotype was observed at least ten times. The chain has TRBV13 and TRBJ2-7; D assignment may be TRBD1 or TRBD2 (5 bases each). Germline V lookup: CDR1 PRHDT, CDR2 FYEKMQ (reference sequence). This CDR3 region has 9 residues. The CDR3 DNA reads TGTGCCAGCCCCGGGACCGGGGTTGTC. Translating it yields CASPGTGVV.

This clonotype was picked up many times. The chain employs TRBV20-1 and TRBJ1-1; 7 positions agree with TRBD1. CDR1 is DFQATT, CDR2 SNEGSKA, per germline (reference sequence). The CDR3 extends over 16 amino acids. J lost 4 bases, V lost 6 bases, and 17 bases had no gene match. This CDR3 reads CSAKLTGDGCCTEAFF. CDR3 DNA sequence: TGCAGTGCAAAACTTACAGGGGACGGTTGCTGCACTGAAGCTTTCTTT.

This clonotype appeared many times. This chain joins TRBV20-1 and TRBJ1-6, with D perhaps matching TRBD1 (6 bases). Germline CDR1 is DFQATT and CDR2 is SNEGSKA (reference sequence). The CDR3 runs to 13 residues. The ends were cut back, 1 base at V and 9 bases at J, with 10 bases in the middle. As DNA, the CDR3 is TGCAGTGCTAGAGCAGGGGTGCTTTCACCCCTCCACTTT. As protein: CSARAGVLSPLHF.

This clonotype was seen ten or more times. The chain is built from TRBV12-3 or TRBV12-4 and TRBJ1-4, with D maybe TRBD1 (5 bases). V dropped 5 bases and J dropped 2 bases, with 9 bases sitting between them. The CDR3 extends over 14 amino acids. The chain's CDR3 is CASSPGLTNEKLFF. CDR3 nucleotides: TGTGCCAGCAGTCCAGGGTTGACTAATGAAAAACTGTTTTTT.